Included here is one T cell receptor beta chain sequence, with context. The data were produced by immunoSEQ multiplex PCR, yet TCRdb's version contains in-frame clones alone and is incomplete. This sample has 2 million to 2.5 million clones, with approximately 93% found just once. Subsets obtained from CD4+ cells comprised CD45RA+ naive and CD45RA-negative memory cells. Germline V gene sequence: CDR1 MNHEY, CDR2 SVGAGI. V was clipped by 0 bases and J by 5 bases; unmatched bases: 5. The CDR3 covers 15 residues. This sample was included in a study of shared clonotypes between healthy human individuals. The sequenced sample was naive CD4+ T cells from PBMCs. Stated subset: CD45RA+ positively selected. The V gene is TRBV6-5, the J gene TRBJ1-2; 8 bases are shared with TRBD1. This TCR came from a man between 18 and 35 years old in good health. Some clones in this sample may be carry-over from other donors' samples. Here the CDR3 reads CASSYSHRGGYGYTF. For the CDR3, the DNA is TGTGCCAGCAGTTACTCGCACAGGGGGGGGTATGGCTACACCTTC.